The rows below give T cell receptor beta chains drawn from one sample of a study of blood T cells in healthy people across ages. MiXCR, applied by TCRdb to the 5' RACE reads, yields one record per CDR3 protein. The data contain roughly 500,000 distinct CDR3 sequences, less than 25% of them singletons. These records were also assigned to another study, of T cells of mothers and their children.

The sequencing input was blood. These TCRs come from a boy aged 5-17 years in good health. CDR3s include the opening cysteine and the closing phenylalanine or tryptophan. The order of the fields is D gene, clone size, J gene, V gene, CDR3 DNA, CDR3 protein. A D gene is named only where the DNA matches it firmly. The size field is filled for only some rows; it gives once, few, many or a size class.

TRBD2 - TRBJ2-5 TRBV20-1 TGCAGTGCTAGAGAGCGGGGGGGCACAGAGACCCAGTACTTC CSARERGGTETQYF
TRBD2 few TRBJ2-7 TRBV3-1 TGTGCCAGCAGACCATCGACTAGCGGGACCCACTACGAGCAGTACTTC CASRPSTSGTHYEQYF
- few TRBJ2-6 TRBV27 TGTGCCAGCAGTTTGGGACGGCCCTCTGGGGCCAACGTCCTGACTTTC CASSLGRPSGANVLTF
TRBD1 - TRBJ2-7 TRBV7-2 TGTGCCAGCAGCTCCCTGGGTGGACAGGGTTCCTACGAGCAGTACTTC CASSSLGGQGSYEQYF
TRBD2 - TRBJ2-5 TRBV7-2 TGTGCCAGCAGCCCGATTGGGGGGGGGACCCAGTACTTC CASSPIGGGTQYF
- - TRBJ2-3 TRBV3-1 TGTGCCAGCAGCCAAGTAGCGGAGGAGGGTGATACGCAGTATTTT CASSQVAEEGDTQYF
TRBD2 - TRBJ2-1 TRBV6-2/TRBV6-3 TGTGCCAGCAGTAATGGACTAGCGGAACAGTTCTTC CASSNGLAEQFF
TRBD2 - TRBJ2-1 TRBV14 TGTGCCAGCAGCCCTTCGATAGCGGGTGAACTAAGGAATGAGCAGTTCTTC CASSPSIAGELRNEQFF
TRBD1 - TRBJ2-1 TRBV5-6 TGTGCCAGCAGCAAAACGACAGGGTATAATGAGCAGTTCTTC CASSKTTGYNEQFF
- - TRBJ2-1 TRBV5-1 TGCGCCAGCAGCACAGGAGGCGAAGGTGCTCCCTACAATGAGCAGTTCTTC CASSTGGEGAPYNEQFF
- - TRBJ1-3 TRBV7-9 TGTGCCAGCAGCTTAGCCCGCAGCACTGGAAACACCATATATTTT CASSLARSTGNTIYF
TRBD1 few TRBJ2-7 TRBV7-9 TGTGCCAGCAGCTTAGGAGCTTTAATAGGACAGGGCTACGAGCAGTACTTC CASSLGALIGQGYEQYF
TRBD2 few TRBJ2-1 TRBV3-1 TGTGCCAGCAGCCCCTCTGGCGGGAGTAGCAATGAGCAGTTCTTC CASSPSGGSSNEQFF
- few TRBJ2-7 TRBV29-1 TGCAGCGTTGGATCTCTCTCCTACGAGCAGTACTTC CSVGSLSYEQYF
- few TRBJ2-7 TRBV9 TGTGCCAGCAGCCCCGCTGTGGGCGAGCAGTACTTC CASSPAVGEQYF
TRBD2 few TRBJ2-7 TRBV4-1 TGCGCCAGCAGCCATGGGACTAGTTACGAGCAGTACTTC CASSHGTSYEQYF
- many TRBJ2-5 TRBV9 TGTGCCAGCTCAGAGAACCAAGAGACCCAGTACTTC CASSENQETQYF
- - TRBJ2-1 TRBV9 TGTGCCAGCAGCGTAGAGCCGGGACGAAATGAGCAGTTCTTC CASSVEPGRNEQFF
- few TRBJ1-5 TRBV19 TGTGCCAGTAGTATGGAGGGAACCCAGCATTTT CASSMEGTQHF
- - TRBJ2-3 TRBV7-9 TGTGCCAGCAGCTTAACGACAGCTAGCACAGATACGCAGTATTTT CASSLTTASTDTQYF
TRBD2 - TRBJ2-3 TRBV19 TGTGCCAGTAGTTCCCGGCGGGAGGGCACAGATACGCAGTATTTT CASSSRREGTDTQYF
TRBD2 - TRBJ2-5 TRBV3-1 TGTGCCAGCAGCCAAGCTACTAGCGGGAGCCGGGAGACCCAGTACTTC CASSQATSGSRETQYF
- few TRBJ2-7 TRBV10-3 TGTGCCATCAGTAACCCCCCGGGTGATTTACAGTACTTC CAISNPPGDLQYF
- - TRBJ1-2 TRBV28 TGTGCCAGCAGTTCCCTTTTAATAGATGGCTACACCTTC CASSSLLIDGYTF
TRBD1 - TRBJ1-2 TRBV7-9 TGTACCAGCAGCTTAGCGGGGACAGCTCCATATGGCTACACCTTC CTSSLAGTAPYGYTF
- - TRBJ1-2 TRBV7-9 TGTGCCAGCAGCTTACAGTGGGGCTACACCTTC CASSLQWGYTF
- - TRBJ1-1 TRBV20-1 TGCAGTGCTAGTTTTGGGGGCATGAACACTGAAGCTTTCTTT CSASFGGMNTEAFF
TRBD1 many TRBJ1-6 TRBV20-1 TGCAGTGCTACGAACAGGGGAACATATAATTCACCCCTCCACTTT CSATNRGTYNSPLHF
TRBD1 - TRBJ2-7 TRBV9 TGTGCCAGCAGCCCCCGGACAGGCCGAAGCTCCTACGAGCAGTACTTC CASSPRTGRSSYEQYF
TRBD1 - TRBJ2-7 TRBV9 TGTGCCAGCAGCGTAGAGGGCCACAGGGGCGTATTTGACGAGCAGTACTTC CASSVEGHRGVFDEQYF